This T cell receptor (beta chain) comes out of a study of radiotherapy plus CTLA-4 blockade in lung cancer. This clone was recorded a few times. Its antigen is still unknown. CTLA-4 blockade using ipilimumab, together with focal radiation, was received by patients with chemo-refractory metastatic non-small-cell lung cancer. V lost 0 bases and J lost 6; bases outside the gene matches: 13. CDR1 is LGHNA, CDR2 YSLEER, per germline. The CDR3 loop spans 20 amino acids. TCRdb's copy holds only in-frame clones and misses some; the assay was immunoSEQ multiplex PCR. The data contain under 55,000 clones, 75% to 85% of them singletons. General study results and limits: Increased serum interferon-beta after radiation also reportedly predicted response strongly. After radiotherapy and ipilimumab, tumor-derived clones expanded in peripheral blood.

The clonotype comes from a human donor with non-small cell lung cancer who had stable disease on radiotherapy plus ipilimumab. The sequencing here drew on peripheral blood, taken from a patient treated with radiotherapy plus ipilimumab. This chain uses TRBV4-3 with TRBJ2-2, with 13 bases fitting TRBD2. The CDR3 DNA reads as TGCGCCAGCAGCCAAGAATACAGACTAGCGGGAGGAAAGGGGGCCGGGGAGCTGTTTTTT. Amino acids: CASSQEYRLAGGKGAGELFF.